This T cell receptor beta chain emerged from a study of cytomegalovirus exposure and HLA in healthy donors. Study results and caveats: HLA allele associations emerged for about 18,000 TCR beta sequences in a later analysis, at 0.05 false discovery rate. The authors confirmed in vitro that a few CMV-associated chains were specific for CMV antigens. For most TCR sequences rarity was the rule, although some public TCRs occurred in many donors. More clonal expansion characterized HLA-associated TCR beta chains than equally common others in a later analysis.

This clone was detected only once. Its antigen is currently unknown. CDR1 and CDR2 (germline): MNHEY, SVGAGI. V shed 6 bases, J shed 2 bases, and the junction held 5 bases outside the gene matches. The CDR3 spans 14 residues. PCR involved 60 Vbeta and 13 Jbeta primers. Produced via immunoSEQ multiplex PCR; TCRdb's table is partial and in-frame only. The repertoire holds about 130,000 clones, with around four fifths as singletons. The TCR comes from a boy aged 10-17 years in good health and CMV-seronegative. V gene TRBV6-5 combines with J gene TRBJ2-7; 9 bases agree with TRBD2. Material: PBMCs. The CDR3 reads CASRNERGAYEQYF. CDR3 DNA: TGTGCCAGCAGAAACGAGCGGGGGGCCTACGAGCAGTACTTC.